The table lists the clone carrying this T cell receptor beta chain with a few counts. As TCR cDNA was made by 5'RACE template switching, a universal primer site and UMIs were added. MiXCR, applied by TCRdb to the 5' RACE reads, yields one record per CDR3 protein. Of 250,000 to 400,000 distinct CDR3 sequences listed, over 3.5% are singletons. This specimen comes from a study of T cells after yellow fever vaccination. V shed 3 bases and J 1 base; nucleotides not matched to a gene: 3. Germline-derived CDR1 and CDR2 are DFQATT and SNEGSKA (reference sequence). The CDR3 is made up of 14 amino acids. The origin of this receptor is a man aged 18 to 30 who received the YFV17D yellow fever vaccine. Sequenced here: PBMCs, sampled 15 days after the yellow fever booster vaccination. This chain connects TRBV20-1 to TRBJ2-3, with 8 bases aligning to TRBD2. CDR3 sequence (DNA): TGCAGTGCTAGGTTCGGGGGGGGCACAGATACGCAGTATTTT. Translating it yields CSARFGGGTDTQYF.